This T cell receptor beta chain was sequenced in a study of coeliac disease. Study conclusions and caveats: Of coeliac lamina propria samples, about 55% of the 18 held published gliadin-specific TRB sequences, versus 1 of 6 controls.

About this clone itself: No antigen is known for it.

The CDR3 covers 15 residues. The junction had 6 bases not matched to a gene; V was cut back by 5 bases and J by 1 base. Germline V gene lookup returns CDR1 SEHNR and CDR2 FQNEAQ (reference sequence). The data were produced by immunoSEQ multiplex PCR, yet TCRdb's version contains in-frame clones alone and is incomplete. Here the sample spans several thousand clones, approximately 64% being singletons. V is TRBV7-9 and J is TRBJ1-1; TRBD1 matches 8 bases. The TCR comes from a man aged 50 or older with active celiac disease. The sample taken for sequencing was lamina propria lymphocytes from the gut. The DNA for the CDR3 is TGTGCCAGCAGCCCGGGGGACAGGACGAACACTGAAGCTTTCTTT. Translation gives CASSPGDRTNTEAFF.